The clone carrying this T cell receptor beta chain was found once. Patients in Seattle were enrolled during active infection, then followed longitudinally. The sample belongs to a study of blood T cell repertoires in COVID-19. Background on the study: Some COVID-19 samples were acute and others convalescent; all came from the United States, Italy and Spain. Nucleic acid was either cDNA or gDNA, and it came from T cells, B-cell-depleted T cells, or PBMCs.

This CDR3 region has 19 residues. Looked up from germline, CDR1 is LGHNA and CDR2 is YNFKEQ. V lost 4 bases, J lost 7 bases, and 19 bases stayed unmatched. Per the study methods: Amplifying reference gene primers gave estimates of nucleated cell counts. Method: immunoSEQ multiplex PCR; TCRdb's copy keeps in-frame clones and lacks some. The DNA gave D and trimming, while V, J and clone size come from that table. This sample has a few hundred thousand clones, with about 91% found just once. The sample was peripheral blood. The receptor's source is a young adult with COVID-19, enrolled during active disease. This rearrangement joins TRBV4-2 to TRBJ1-6; 7 nucleotides line up with TRBD1. CDR3 in DNA: TGTGCCAGCAGCCTCAACCGACAGGGAGGTCCCTCGGGGAATTCACCCCTCCACTTT. Encoded protein: CASSLNRQGGPSGNSPLHF.